This T cell receptor (beta chain) was found in a study of blood T cell repertoires in COVID-19. Study-level background: The origin of the acute and convalescent COVID-19 samples was the United States, Italy and Spain.

Trimming stripped 5 bases from V and 0 bases from J, with 4 bases between. This CDR3 is 12 amino acids long. The V gene's germline CDR1 is SEHNR and CDR2 FQNEAQ (reference sequence). In regard to this clone: A much larger clone differs by one base, so this may be a read error.

In the original analysis: By means of reference gene primer amplification, nucleated cell counts were estimated. Sequenced by immunoSEQ multiplex PCR; TCRdb stores in-frame clones only, minus some. Clonal size and the V and J genes are those of that table, whereas D and trimming came from the DNA. The sample lists around 130,000 clones; 75% to 90% were seen once. The clonotype comes from a man between 65 and 85 years old with active or convalescent COVID-19. What was sequenced was peripheral blood. The chain carries TRBV7-9 and TRBJ1-1, with no clear D. CDR3 bases: TGTGCCAGCAGCCCCTTGAACACTGAAGCTTTCTTT. Translating gives CASSPLNTEAFF.